This TCR beta chain was recovered during a study of T-cell memory formation after mild COVID-19. Whole-study context: The two donors had largely donor-specific TCR clusters.

The germline gives CDR1 SQVTM, CDR2 ANQGSEA. Trimming took 2 bases from V and 10 from J; bases not matched to a gene: 9. The CDR3 contains 13 residues. TCRdb reprocessed the 5' RACE reads via MiXCR and lists one record per CDR3 protein. The sample consists of 430,000 or so distinct CDR3 sequences, more than 20% of them appearing once. Findings and caveats of the study: Whether day 37 second-wave clones are SARS-CoV-2-specific was not confirmed. Later expanders leaned CD4+, whereas day 15 to 85 contracting clones were balanced CD4/CD8.

The sample holds a few counts of this clonotype. Its matching antigen is unknown. This clonotype was sampled from an adult woman who had mild COVID-19 (a few samples of this study predate the infection). Cell type and time point are not known. Source material: PBMCs or a T cell subset sorted from them (not recorded which). V is TRBV29-1 and J is TRBJ1-1, with 8 positions matching TRBD1. The CDR3 region is CSVESPLGTGAFF. The CDR3 DNA reads as TGCAGCGTTGAATCACCCCTCGGGACAGGAGCTTTCTTT.